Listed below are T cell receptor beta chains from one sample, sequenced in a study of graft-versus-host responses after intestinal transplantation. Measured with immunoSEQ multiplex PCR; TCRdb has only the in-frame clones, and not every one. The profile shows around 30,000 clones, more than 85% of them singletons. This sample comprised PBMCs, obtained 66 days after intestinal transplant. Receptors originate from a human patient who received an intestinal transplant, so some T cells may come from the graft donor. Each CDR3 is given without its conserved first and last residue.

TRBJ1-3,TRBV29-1,SVVSGPGNTIY
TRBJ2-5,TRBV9,ASSVGGSQETQY
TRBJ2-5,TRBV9,ASSALTGSQETQY
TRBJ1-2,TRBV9,ASSVVGEGKNYGYT
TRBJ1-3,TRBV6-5,ASSLGFSETGNTIY
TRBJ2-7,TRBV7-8,ASSSNRDRGHEQY
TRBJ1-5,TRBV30,AWSLSTQISNQPQH
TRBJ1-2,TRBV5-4,ASSGLDRGRQGYT
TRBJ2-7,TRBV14,ASSQGRGGGTYSYEQY
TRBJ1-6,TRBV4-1,ASTNEQRNNSPLH